What follows is one T cell receptor (beta chain) and its context. Which antigen it targets is not known. No much larger clone is present one base from it, and per-base qualities are unavailable. Library preparation used 5' RACE. Sequencing relied on an Illumina HiSeq 2500. A second roughly 6 to 12 cycle PCR used a sample-barcoded 5' primer and a J-beta primer mix. A template-switch 5' adaptor carrying 12 random nucleotides introduced a unique molecular identifier onto each TCR beta cDNA molecule. At least 2.5 million CDR3-containing paired-end reads were obtained from each sample. The Mint cDNA synthesis kit, primed by a TRBC-specific oligonucleotide, was used to synthesize first-strand cDNA from all RNA. Following uracil-DNA glycosylase treatment, all cDNA underwent a first 18-cycle PCR with the universal primers M1SS and BC2_uni_R. The authors' pipeline ran thus. Each sample was normalized by randomly selecting 1 million high-quality reads, each carrying a distinct molecular identifier. Reads sharing molecular identifiers were discarded rather than binned into consensus sequences. MiTCR, set to a Q25 quality threshold and the strictest error-elimination algorithm, was used for CDR3 identification, clonotype clustering and error correction. Lower-bound total TCR beta diversity was estimated with a nonparametric unseen species model using Euler transformation. TCRdb applied fastp at Q25 and MiXCR to the public reads, then kept only in-frame beta chains. Rows with one shared CDR3 protein collapse into an entry with the most common genes and DNA. Here the V and J calls rest on TCRdb's processing, not on the authors' analysis. Counted in this sample were hundreds of thousands of distinct CDR3 sequences; around 20% of them appeared once. The biggest ten clones account for roughly 3.9% of the sample.

Including cysteine and phenylalanine, the CDR3 has 15 amino acids. Here the CDR3 DNA is all that survives: 45 bases in frame from base 1. After removal of 3 bases from V and 5 bases from J, the junction retains 6 bases not matched to a gene. CDR1 and CDR2, per the germline V gene, are MGHRA and YSYEKL. The data belong to a study of blood T cells in healthy people across ages (dated by TCRdb to the mid-2010s). About the study as a whole: In model experiments, roughly one uniquely barcoded TCR beta cDNA molecule per two T cells was captured by template switching. The study measured age-related changes in TCR beta repertoire diversity using deep sequencing normalized with unique cDNA molecular identifiers. Donors were grouped into four age groups: young (average roughly 15 years), middle-aged (about 38), aged (around 60) and long-lived (82). To avoid experimental bias, donors of different ages were randomly spread across the sequencing lanes. The study analyzed two additional independent replicas of 1 million unique cDNA reads from the same blood draw for two donors, one aged 18 to 30 and one aged 80 or older.

The donors were 40 or so Caucasian individuals from Russia, aged 6 to 90 years, who were systemically healthy. Approximately 9.3 milliliters of peripheral blood were collected from each donor into EDTA-treated Vacutainer tubes. Ficoll-Paque density-gradient centrifugation was used to isolate PBMCs, with at least 6.5 million per sample. Total RNA was extracted from PBMCs with Trizol reagent, with at least 6 micrograms obtained per sample. For every donor, flow cytometry on a PBMC aliquot measured the percentage of naive CD45RAhigh/CD27high T cells. Overall study outcomes, separate from this receptor: Estimates of total diversity based on one million sequenced T cells were considered lower bounds and underestimates. Compared with the aged group, more naive CD4+ T cells, fewer expanded clones and increased TCR diversity were shown by the long-lived group, suggesting age selection. Observed TCR beta diversity correlated strongly with the percentage of naive T cells measured by flow cytometry. Because the CMV infection status of the donors was unknown, age-related changes in expanded clonotypes may potentially have been confounded. Observed TCR beta diversity per million T cells fell roughly linearly with age, and a significant reduction was already apparent by age around 44. Because profiling used bulk unsorted PBMCs, naive and antigen-experienced compartments could not be compared conclusively.

The sample taken for sequencing was blood. The TCR originated in a man aged 65-85 years in good health. In this chain, TRBV4-1 is recombined with TRBJ1-1; 10 bases in the middle match TRBD1. CDR3 region: CASSHRTGGQTEAFF. The DNA sequence is given as TGCGCCAGCAGCCACCGGACAGGGGGGCAGACTGAAGCTTTCTTT.